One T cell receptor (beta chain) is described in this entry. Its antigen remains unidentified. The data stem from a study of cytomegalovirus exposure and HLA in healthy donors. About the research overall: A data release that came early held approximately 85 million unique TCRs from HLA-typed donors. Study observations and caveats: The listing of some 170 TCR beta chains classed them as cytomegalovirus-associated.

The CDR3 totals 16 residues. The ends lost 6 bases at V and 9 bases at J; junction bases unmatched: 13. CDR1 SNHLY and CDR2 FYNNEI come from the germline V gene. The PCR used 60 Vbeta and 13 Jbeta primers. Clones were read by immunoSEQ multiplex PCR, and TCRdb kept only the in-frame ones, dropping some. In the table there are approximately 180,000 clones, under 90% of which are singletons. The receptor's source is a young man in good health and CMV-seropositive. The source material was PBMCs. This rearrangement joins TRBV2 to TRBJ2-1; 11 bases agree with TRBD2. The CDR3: CASRILAGGPGGEQFF. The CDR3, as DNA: TGTGCCAGCAGGATTCTAGCGGGGGGTCCTGGGGGTGAGCAGTTCTTC.